The 13 T cell receptor beta chains presented below share a single source sample, sequenced in a study of cytomegalovirus exposure and HLA in healthy donors. Primers: 60 Vbeta forward and 13 Jbeta reverse. The repertoire was sequenced with immunoSEQ multiplex PCR; TCRdb's copy has only in-frame clones and lacks some. Of approximately 160,000 clones detected, 80% appear once; the ten largest clones hold 1.9%. The material sequenced was PBMCs. The receptors derive from a human donor in good health.

The V gene is TRBV6-6, the J gene TRBJ1-5; a weak D match, TRBD1 (5 bases). The length of the CDR3 is 16 residues. Germline loops: CDR1 MNHNY, CDR2 SVGAGI (reference sequence). The V gene lost 4 bases and the J gene lost 10 bases, with 23 bases spanning the gap. DNA for the CDR3: TGTGCCAGCAGTTCCCTGGGGGAGGGGTCTCAGTGCCCCCAGCATTTT. Amino acid sequence: CASSSLGEGSQCPQHF.

This chain links TRBV4-2 with TRBJ2-7; TRBD2 matches 7 bases. The CDR3 contains 18 residues. The V gene end was trimmed by 0 bases and the J gene end by 3 bases; junction bases not matched to a gene: 14. Germline values: CDR1 LGHNA, CDR2 YNFKEQ. The CDR3 sequence is CASSQEFVLVRENYEQYF. CDR3 DNA: TGTGCCAGCAGCCAAGAATTTGTCTTGGTGCGGGAGAACTACGAGCAGTACTTC.

The genes are TRBV6-5 and TRBJ1-2; possible D gene TRBD1, 5 bases. Germline CDR1 and CDR2: MNHEY and SVGAGI. This CDR3 spans 15 amino acids. The germline V and J ends were trimmed by 2 bases and 7 bases, with 17 bases remaining between them. CDR3: CASSYRPGGGSGYTF. The CDR3 DNA follows: TGTGCCAGCAGTTACCGGCCGGGGGGAGGGTCTGGCTACACCTTC.

This chain joins TRBV4-3 and TRBJ2-2; D uncertain. V was shortened by 0 bases and J by 7 bases, with 9 bases between the two germline ends. The length of the CDR3 is 14 residues. CDR1 LGHNA and CDR2 YSLEER come from the germline V gene. The CDR3 sequence is CASSQDSVYGELFF. CDR3 coding DNA: TGCGCCAGCAGCCAAGATTCAGTTTACGGGGAGCTGTTTTTT.

CDR3 sequence (DNA): TGTGCCAGCAGCCAAGAGGCACCACAGACAAGCTCCTACGAGCAGTACTTC. It translates to CASSQEAPQTSSYEQYF. The rearrangement links TRBV4-2 to TRBJ2-7; D unclear. The germline V gene has CDR1 LGHNA and CDR2 YNFKEQ. This CDR3 region has 17 residues. Trimming shortened V by 0 bases and J by 0 bases, and 15 bases separated the two germline ends.

The chain has TRBV19 and TRBJ1-3, with 10 bases fitting TRBD1. V lost 6 bases, J lost 3 bases, and 2 bases stayed unmatched. This CDR3 has 14 residues. Germline V CDR1 and CDR2: LNHDA, SQIVND (reference sequence). Written as DNA, the CDR3 is TGTGCCAGTAGGGGGACAGGGGTTGGAAACACCATATATTTT. This encodes CASRGTGVGNTIYF.

The V gene is TRBV15, the J gene TRBJ2-7, with a weak D call TRBD2 (6 bases). CDR1 LNHNV and CDR2 YYDKDF come from the germline V gene (reference sequence). V lost 3 bases to trimming and J lost 4 bases, with 16 bases between them. The CDR3 contains 15 residues. CDR3 amino acids: CATSREAGRGYEQYF. CDR3 in DNA: TGTGCCACCAGCAGGGAGGCGGGACGGGGTTACGAGCAGTACTTC.

In this sample, this clone turned up once. V and J are TRBV4-3 and TRBJ2-3; D call uncertain. CDR3 length equals 16 residues. Trimming stripped 0 bases from V and 5 bases from J, with 15 bases between. Germline-derived CDR1 and CDR2 are LGHNA and YSLEER. CDR3 in amino acids: CASSQDRYSWVDTQYF. The CDR3 nucleotides are TGCGCCAGCAGCCAAGATAGGTACAGCTGGGTAGATACGCAGTATTTT.

This chain uses TRBV19 with TRBJ1-1; 7 positions agree with TRBD1. Germline CDR1 LNHDA, CDR2 SQIVND (reference sequence). The CDR3 length is 14 residues. The trim removed 7 bases at V and 1 base at J, leaving 6 bases unmatched. CDR3 sequence (DNA): TGTGCCAGTAAAAGGGGGCAGGCGAACACTGAAGCTTTCTTT. This gives the protein CASKRGQANTEAFF.

The chain couples TRBV7-2 to TRBJ2-7, with 8 bases fitting TRBD2. From germline, CDR1 is SGHTA and CDR2 FQGNSA. Trimming at V came to 4 bases and at J to 1 base, leaving 6 bases not matched to a gene. This CDR3 has 15 amino acids. This CDR3 is CASSSASGGSYEQYF. In nucleotides, the CDR3 is TGTGCCAGCAGCTCGGCCAGCGGGGGTTCCTACGAGCAGTACTTC.

This clone has a handful of counts. This chain links TRBV9 with TRBJ1-5, with 7 bases aligning to TRBD1. Germline V gene lookup returns CDR1 SGDLS and CDR2 YYNGEE. V dropped 3 bases and J dropped 3; count of bases not matched to a gene: 6. This CDR3 spans 15 amino acids. The CDR3 loop is CASSEGAGNNQPQHF. CDR3 in DNA: TGTGCCAGCAGCGAGGGGGCGGGGAACAATCAGCCCCAGCATTTT. Supplemented by reference TRBV9 and TRBJ1-5, the full variable domain reads DSGVTQTPKHLITATGQRVTLRCSPRSGDLSVYWYQQSLDQGLQFLIQYYNGEERAKGNILERFSAQQFPDLHSELNLSSLELGDSALYFCASSEGAGNNQPQHFGDGTRLSIL.

The chain joins TRBV9 to TRBJ2-1, with 11 positions matching TRBD2. Germline lookup yields CDR1 SGDLS and CDR2 YYNGEE. V shed 3 bases, J shed 2 bases, and the junction held 13 bases outside the gene matches. This CDR3 is 19 amino acids long. CDR3: CASSALGTSGHYAYNEQFF. The DNA of the CDR3 is TGTGCCAGCAGCGCTCTTGGGACTAGCGGACATTATGCCTACAATGAGCAGTTCTTC.

The chain is built from TRBV27 and TRBJ1-2; D is possibly TRBD1 (6 bases). Trimming shortened V by 0 bases and J by 4 bases, and 12 bases separated the two germline ends. There are 15 residues in the CDR3. The germline CDR1 and CDR2 sequences are MNHEY and SMNVEV (reference sequence). DNA for the CDR3: TGTGCCAGCAGTTTATCAGGGACATCTTCCTATGGCTACACCTTC. It yields the protein CASSLSGTSSYGYTF.